This record concerns one T cell receptor beta chain sequence. No cognate antigen has been identified for it. Base qualities were left out, and no much larger clone turns up one base away. Collaborating institutions collected whole blood in K2EDTA tubes following their own protocols. For TCRbeta analysis, collaborators shipped samples in one of three forms: frozen whole blood, isolated PBMCs, or DNA extracted from either of those sample types. From its cysteine to its phenylalanine, the CDR3 spans 17 amino acids. Solely the CDR3 DNA is kept, with 51 bases framed from the first base. Taken from the germline V gene, the CDR1 and CDR2 loops are MGHRA and YSYEKL. Relative to germline, V is 0 bases shorter and J is 0 bases shorter, with 12 bases between their ends. TCRbeta CDR3 regions were amplified from genomic DNA using the immunoSEQ Assay, a bias-controlled multiplex PCR. As for how the authors treated the data: The number of nucleated cells in each sample was estimated by amplification of reference gene primers within the assay. To quantify the absolute abundance of each unique TCRbeta CDR3 rearrangement, sequence reads were collapsed and filtered. For each sample, productive Simpson clonality was calculated by taking the square root of Simpson's diversity index across productive rearrangements. What TCRdb holds here is the immuneACCESS table cut down to in-frame rearrangements. Part of the clones is not present; checked against another copy, under half of the missing clones reflect an unresolved V gene, and the others are unexplained. The V and J calls and the clone size are those of that table, but D and trimming were determined from the DNA. The sample yields roughly 230,000 clones; approximately 84% were counted once. Of the sample, 0.85% to 1% falls within the top ten clones.

The data originate from a study of blood T cell repertoires in COVID-19 (dated by TCRdb to the early 2020s). For the study in its entirety: The collaborator samples originated in the United States, Italy and Spain and spanned the acute and convalescent phases of COVID-19. Where HLA class I and class II types were available, the types were taken from metadata supplied by the sample provider, not from assay-based typing. Subjects who had been exposed to COVID-19, were actively infected with it, or had recovered from it provided the deeply sampled blood TCRbeta repertoires that made up the dataset. The material from the prospective study consisted of cDNA or gDNA derived from T cells, B-cell-depleted T cells, or PBMCs. Sample metadata almost always included a de-identified subject ID, COVID-19 status, age in years and sex. Samples came from the ongoing ImmuneRACE study (first 160 participants) plus 1,254 subjects from 6 global collaborators. The repertoires were made available in a free public database intended to serve as a resource for research on the immune response to SARS-CoV-2. Here is what the overall study found, with its caveats: The amount of clinical and demographic metadata varied by source and participant and was provided uncurated.

This TCR came from a man aged 35-49 years with acute or convalescent COVID-19. The sequenced sample was peripheral blood. The V gene is TRBV4-1 and the J gene is TRBJ1-5; the D gene is possibly TRBD1, with 5 bases matching. The CDR3 in this case is CASSQEGTQYSNQPQHF. The bases read TGCGCCAGCAGCCAAGAAGGGACTCAATATAGCAATCAGCCCCAGCATTTT.